This T cell receptor beta chain was documented in a study of cytomegalovirus exposure and HLA in healthy donors. Germline CDR1 and CDR2: ENHRY and SYGVKD. This CDR3 is 16 amino acids long. V lost 0 bases and J lost 2, with 14 bases in between. A multiplex PCR was run with 60 Vbeta primers and 13 Jbeta primers. Some clones are missing from TCRdb's copy, which holds only in-frame ones; the method was immunoSEQ multiplex PCR. The repertoire holds 130,000 to 150,000 clones, approximately 82% seen once, with 9% to 10% in the top ten. Sequenced: PBMCs. The chain couples TRBV10-3 to TRBJ2-7; a weak D match, TRBD2 (6 bases). The clonotype was recovered from a woman in her sixties or seventies in good health and CMV-seropositive. DNA of the CDR3: TGTGCCATCAGTGAGTCCTCTTTCGGGGGTCCCTACGAGCAGTACTTC. This encodes CAISESSFGGPYEQYF.